One and the same sample provided the 15 T cell receptor beta chains below, sequenced in a study of blood T cell repertoires in COVID-19. Produced via immunoSEQ multiplex PCR; TCRdb's table is partial and in-frame only. Of over 150,000 clones in the sample, 90% were seen once. Sequencing input: peripheral blood. These receptors were taken from a man over 45 with acute or convalescent COVID-19.

The CDR3 DNA reads TGTGCCAGCAGTCATCCCAAGACAGGTCAAGAGACCCAGTACTTC. Translating gives CASSHPKTGQETQYF. The chain recombines TRBV5-6 with TRBJ2-5, with D possibly TRBD1 on 6 matching bases. In germline, CDR1 is SGHDT, CDR2 YYEEEE. The V end was cut by 5 bases, the J end by 2 bases, with 16 bases between. There are 15 residues in the CDR3.

In its sample, this clone was seen a few times. This chain uses TRBV2 with TRBJ2-1; 13 nucleotides agree with TRBD2. The ends lost 6 bases at V and 0 bases at J; junction bases unmatched: 5. The germline gives CDR1 SNHLY, CDR2 FYNNEI. The CDR3 is 17 residues long. CDR3: CASRGTSGKSSYNEQFF. The CDR3 nucleotides read TGTGCCAGCAGAGGGACTAGCGGGAAATCCTCCTACAATGAGCAGTTCTTC.

The chain carries TRBV28 and TRBJ2-6; weak D call: TRBD1 (5 bases). Between the trimmed V and J ends, which lost 3 bases and 0 bases, there was a span of 12 bases. The CDR3 sequence is 17 residues long. The germline V gene has CDR1 MDHEN and CDR2 SYDVKM. The CDR3 sequence is CASSLGQYYSGANVLTF. CDR3 DNA: TGTGCCAGCAGTTTGGGGCAGTACTACTCTGGGGCCAACGTCCTGACTTTC.

CDR3 loop: CASSAGLGEETQYF. In DNA, the CDR3 is TGTGCCAGCAGCGCGGGACTTGGGGAGGAGACCCAGTACTTC. V usage is TRBV9 and J usage is TRBJ2-5; TRBD2 is a possible D gene (6 bases). V was shortened by 3 bases and J by 5 bases, with 14 bases between the two germline ends. The germline CDR1 and CDR2 sequences are SGDLS and YYNGEE. The CDR3 consists of 14 residues.

The chain combines TRBV2 with TRBJ1-3, with D possibly being TRBD1 (6 bases). The germline gives CDR1 SNHLY, CDR2 FYNNEI. Trimming took off 6 bases at V and 1 base at J, with 13 bases between the two ends. This CDR3 contains 15 residues. CDR3 coding DNA: TGTGCCAGCAGCGTGGGGGGGCGGTCTGGAAACACCATATATTTT. Its protein is CASSVGGRSGNTIYF.

This chain connects TRBV15 to TRBJ2-5, with a weak D call TRBD1 (5 bases). The ends were cut back, 0 bases at V and 5 bases at J, with 13 bases in the middle. Germline V gives CDR1 LNHNV, CDR2 YYDKDF (reference sequence). The CDR3 consists of 15 residues. In DNA, the CDR3 is TGTGCCACCAGCAGAGATCAAGGGGTATGGGAGACCCAGTACTTC. Protein product: CATSRDQGVWETQYF. Filled out from reference TRBV15 and TRBJ2-5, the complete variable domain reads DAMVIQNPRYQVTQFGKPVTLSCSQTLNHNVMYWYQQKSSQAPKLLFHYYDKDFNNEADTPDNFQSRRPNTSFCFLDIRSPGLGDTAMYLCATSRDQGVWETQYFGPGTRLLVL.

The chain couples TRBV20-1 to TRBJ2-1, with TRBD2 matching over 10 bases. The junction had 4 bases not matched to a gene; V was cut back by 3 bases and J by 2 bases. This CDR3 spans 15 amino acids. In germline, CDR1 is DFQATT, CDR2 SNEGSKA (reference sequence). CDR3 bases: TGCAGTGCTAGTGGGACTAGCGCTCCCTACAATGAGCAGTTCTTC. This encodes CSASGTSAPYNEQFF.

This chain joins TRBV5-4 and TRBJ2-1; 12 nucleotides line up with TRBD2. CDR1 and CDR2 (germline): SGHNT, YYREEE (reference sequence). This CDR3 comprises 16 residues. Germline trimming cut 4 bases from V and 0 bases from J; bases unmatched to any gene: 2. CDR3 residues: CASSGLAGISYNEQFF. In nucleotides, the CDR3 is TGTGCCAGCAGCGGACTAGCGGGAATCTCCTACAATGAGCAGTTCTTC.

V is TRBV19 and J is TRBJ1-6, with a possible D match to TRBD1 (6 bases). The CDR3 loop spans 16 amino acids. Looked up from germline, CDR1 is LNHDA and CDR2 is SQIVND (reference sequence). Trimming cost V 0 bases and J 7 bases, with 13 bases left between them. The CDR3 region has the DNA TGTGCCAGTAGTATAGAAGCGACAGGAATGAATTCACCCCTCCACTTT. Translation: CASSIEATGMNSPLHF.

The rearrangement joins TRBV10-3 to TRBJ2-1, with 14 bases fitting TRBD2. Losses at the gene ends were 7 bases for V and 7 bases for J; bases not matched to a gene: 6. Looked up from germline, CDR1 is ENHRY and CDR2 is SYGVKD. CDR3 size: 15 residues. The DNA of the CDR3 is TGTGCCATCACCGGGACTAGCGGGAGTGTTAATGAGCAGTTCTTC. Protein sequence: CAITGTSGSVNEQFF.

The gene calls are TRBV7-6 and TRBJ2-5; no reliable D call. Trimming removed 4 bases at V and 0 bases at J, with 3 bases between. The CDR3 is made up of 12 amino acids. Looked up from germline, CDR1 is SGHVS and CDR2 is FNYEAQ. The CDR3 coding sequence is TGTGCCAGCAGCTCCAACCAAGAGACCCAGTACTTC. Its protein is CASSSNQETQYF.

The CDR3 sequence: CASSPGGSTDTQYF. CDR3 DNA: TGTGCCAGCTCACCGGGGGGGAGCACAGATACGCAGTATTTT. V usage is TRBV18 and J usage is TRBJ2-3, with 7 bases matching TRBD2. The junction had 0 bases not matched to a gene; V was cut back by 3 bases and J by 0 bases. Germline V gene sequence: CDR1 KGHSH, CDR2 LQKENI. The CDR3 has 14 residues.

The table lists this clone with a count of one. The chain carries TRBV5-1 and TRBJ1-1, with D perhaps TRBD1 (6 bases). This CDR3 is built from 15 residues. Germline V gene data show CDR1 as SGHRS and CDR2 as YFSETQ. The V end lost 1 base, the J end lost 5 bases, and 15 bases lay between the germline ends. The CDR3 is CASSLSGGGVTEAFF. The CDR3 DNA follows: TGCGCCAGCAGCTTGAGTGGGGGCGGTGTGACTGAAGCTTTCTTT.

The chain employs TRBV5-1 and TRBJ1-5; D remains ambiguous. The CDR3 runs to 13 residues. Germline V gene lookup returns CDR1 SGHRS and CDR2 YFSETQ. V was trimmed by 0 bases and J by 8 bases, leaving 9 bases between them. The CDR3 DNA reads TGCGCCAGCAGCTTGGGCGGTGAGGAGCCCCAGCATTTT. This translates into CASSLGGEEPQHF.

This chain connects TRBV28 to TRBJ1-1; D is undetermined. V shed 6 bases and J shed 1 base, with 12 bases lying between them. CDR1 is MDHEN, CDR2 SYDVKM, per germline. The CDR3 loop spans 14 amino acids. The CDR3 sequence: CASREDQGNTEAFF. CDR3 nucleotide sequence: TGTGCCAGCAGGGAGGACCAAGGGAACACTGAAGCTTTCTTT.